A selection of T cell receptor beta chains follows, all from one sample in a study of blood T cell repertoires in COVID-19. Sequencing was performed with immunoSEQ multiplex PCR; in TCRdb, only in-frame clones are kept and a portion is missing. The sample carries fewer than 75,000 clones, about 88% recorded once. The sample was peripheral blood. The receptors stem from a human donor in a cohort sampled during active COVID-19. Each CDR3 is given with its conserved first and last residue. The order of the fields is V gene, J gene, clone size, CDR3 length, D gene, CDR3 DNA, CDR3 protein. D genes are given only for firm matches. The size of a clone is reported for some rows only, either as once, few or many, or as a class for expanded clones.

TRBV19	TRBJ2-5	NA	15	NA	TGTGCCAGTAGTATTAGCCCTACTAGTCCCGAGACCCAGTACTTC	CASSISPTSPETQYF
TRBV4-3	TRBJ2-5	NA	17	TRBD1	TGCGCCAGCAGCCTCGTCCCGGGACAGGGAATGGAGTCGACCCAGTACTTC	CASSLVPGQGMESTQYF
TRBV30	TRBJ1-5	NA	13	NA	TGTGCCTGGAGTCCGAGGCGGGATCAGCCCCAGCATTTT	CAWSPRRDQPQHF
TRBV11-3	TRBJ2-2	NA	18	NA	TGTGCCAGCGGTCCAGCAGGGCGAACTCCCCTGAACACCGGGGAGCTGTTTTTT	CASGPAGRTPLNTGELFF
TRBV6-5	TRBJ2-7	NA	13	NA	TGTGCCAGCGAACCAGGCGTCTCCTACGAGCAGTACTTC	CASEPGVSYEQYF
TRBV30	TRBJ1-5	NA	13	NA	TGTGCCTGGTCTGCAGGGGCAGGGCAGCCCCAGCATTTT	CAWSAGAGQPQHF
TRBV24-1	TRBJ1-6	NA	13	NA	TGTGCCACCAGTGACAGTCGCGGTTCACCCCTCCACTTT	CATSDSRGSPLHF
TRBV30	TRBJ1-5	NA	15	NA	TGTGCCTGGAGTGTATTTTCCGGGGAAAGACAGCCCCAGCATTTT	CAWSVFSGERQPQHF
TRBV2	TRBJ2-1	NA	16	TRBD2	TGTGCCAGCAGTGAAGGGGTGGGACTAGCGGGATTTGGGCAGTTCTTC	CASSEGVGLAGFGQFF
TRBV27	TRBJ2-7	NA	17	NA	TGTGCCAGCAGGGCCCTGGGGGCGGGAGTATTAGCCTACGAGCAGTACTTC	CASRALGAGVLAYEQYF
TRBV9	TRBJ1-1	NA	14	NA	TGTGCCAGCAGCGTAGGACACGTGAACACTGAAGCTTTCTTT	CASSVGHVNTEAFF
TRBV24-1	TRBJ2-7	few	16	TRBD2	TGTGCCACCAGTGACACCGGGACTAGCGGGAGGTACGAGCAGTACTTC	CATSDTGTSGRYEQYF
TRBV12-3/TRBV12-4	TRBJ1-2	NA	13	NA	TGTGCCAGCAGCCCTCAGGAACAAATAGGCTACACCTTC	CASSPQEQIGYTF
TRBV11-3	TRBJ2-3	NA	13	TRBD2	TGTGCCAGCAGCGACGGGGGGATAGATACGCAGTATTTT	CASSDGGIDTQYF
TRBV30	TRBJ1-4	NA	13	NA	TGTGCCTGGAGGGGCAGGCCCGATGAAAAACTGTTTTTT	CAWRGRPDEKLFF
TRBV6-6	TRBJ1-2	NA	13	NA	TGTGCCAGCAGGTTATCAGGTTATGATGGCTACACCTTC	CASRLSGYDGYTF
TRBV30	TRBJ2-3	once	15	TRBD2	TGTGCCTGGAGTAGGTTAGCGGGATCAACAGATACGCAGTATTTT	CAWSRLAGSTDTQYF
TRBV5-6	TRBJ2-2	few	14	NA	TGTGCCAGCAGCTTACGAGGGAACACCGGGGAGCTGTTTTTT	CASSLRGNTGELFF
TRBV28	TRBJ2-7	NA	15	TRBD1	TGTGCCAGCAGTCCAGGGACAGGCCTTTCCTACGAGCAGTACTTC	CASSPGTGLSYEQYF
TRBV11-2	TRBJ2-3	NA	12	NA	TGTGCCAGCAGCTTAATCGAGGGTACGCAGTATTTT	CASSLIEGTQYF
TRBV6-6	TRBJ1-1	NA	13	NA	TGTGCCAGCAGTTACGGAGGGAACACTGAAGCTTTCTTT	CASSYGGNTEAFF
TRBV28	TRBJ1-3	NA	17	TRBD1	TGTGCCAGCAGCACCACTCACAGGGGATACTCTGGAAACACCATATATTTT	CASSTTHRGYSGNTIYF
TRBV2	TRBJ1-5	NA	17	TRBD1	TGTGCCAGCAGGGGACAGGGGAATCCCTATAGCAATCAGCCCCAGCATTTT	CASRGQGNPYSNQPQHF
TRBV19	TRBJ1-4	once	14	NA	TGTGCCAGTAGTATAGAGCGGGGGATTGAAAAACTGTTTTTT	CASSIERGIEKLFF
TRBV27	TRBJ2-3	few	16	TRBD1	TGTGCCAGCAGGGCAAGGGTCGGGGACAGGGGAGATACGCAGTATTTT	CASRARVGDRGDTQYF